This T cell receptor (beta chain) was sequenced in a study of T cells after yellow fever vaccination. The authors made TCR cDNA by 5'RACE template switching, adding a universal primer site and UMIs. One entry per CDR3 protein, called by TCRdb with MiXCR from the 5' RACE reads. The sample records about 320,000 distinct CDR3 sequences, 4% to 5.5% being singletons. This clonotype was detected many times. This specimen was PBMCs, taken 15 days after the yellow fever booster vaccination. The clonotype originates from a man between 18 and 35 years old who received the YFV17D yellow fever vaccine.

The DNA of the CDR3 is TGCGCCAGCAGCCAAGACAACTACGCAAACATTCAGTACTTC. It specifies CASSQDNYANIQYF. J is TRBJ2-4 and V is TRBV4-3; D call uncertain. This CDR3 is built from 14 residues. Germline CDR1 is LGHNA and CDR2 is YSLEER. Between the trimmed V and J ends, which lost 0 bases and 6 bases, there was a span of 9 bases.